This T cell receptor beta chain was sequenced for a study of monozygotic twins with inflammatory bowel disease. Points from the study as a whole: Fewer shared clonotypes with others were found in IBD patients than in healthy twins, especially with disease activity. On the inverse Simpson index, IBD patients scored lower for TCRbeta diversity than healthy co-twins.

There are 14 residues in the CDR3. CDR1 is SGHRS, CDR2 YFSETQ, per germline. Comment on this clonotype: Its specificity is not known.

TCRdb reprocessed the 5' RACE reads and keeps a single row for each CDR3 protein, giving no DNA. The table lists about 300,000 distinct CDR3 sequences. The sequence was collected from a human donor with ulcerative colitis or Crohn's disease, or a healthy co-twin of an affected twin (not recorded which). The chain has TRBV5-1 and TRBJ2-1. Sequenced material: blood. The CDR3 loop reads CASSQQHTNNEQFF. The variable domain in full, completed from reference TRBV5-1 and TRBJ2-1, reads KAGVTQTPRYLIKTRGQQVTLSCSPISGHRSVSWYQQTPGQGLQFLFEYFSETQRNKGNFPGRFSGRQFSNSRSEMNVSTLELGDSALYLCASSQQHTNNEQFFGPGTRLTVL.